The TCR beta chain described here comes from a study of PD-1 blockade in classical Hodgkin lymphoma. Whole-study context: Every 2 weeks, patients had 3 mg/kg nivolumab intravenously.

Remarks on this clone: Antigen unknown.

Study observations and caveats: Relapsed/refractory patients reportedly had the lowest baseline TCR diversity, below newly diagnosed patients, who were below healthy donors. CD4+ TCR diversity rose significantly by C4D1, and CD8+ TCR diversity did not. The study found complete responders had baseline diversity similar to newly diagnosed patients.

Trimming removed 3 bases at V and 2 bases at J, with 7 bases between. Germline-derived CDR1 and CDR2 are WNHNN and SYGVQD (reference sequence). The CDR3 has 13 residues. The protocol was immunoSEQ multiplex PCR, while the TCRdb copy is restricted to in-frame clones and leaves out a portion. Of about 100,000 clones in the sample, about 89% were seen once. In every patient, relapse followed autologous stem cell transplantation, while exposure to brentuximab vedotin differed. The sequence was obtained from a human donor with classical Hodgkin lymphoma. Sample: peripheral blood mononuclear cells (PBMCs), taken before the second cycle of nivolumab. The V call is TRBV10-1, the J call TRBJ1-1, with D possibly matching TRBD1 (5 bases). The CDR3 is CASSEQANTEAFF. The CDR3 region has the DNA TGCGCCAGCAGTGAACAGGCTAACACTGAAGCTTTCTTT.